The TCR beta chain described here comes from a study of breast tumors, draining lymph nodes, adjacent tissues. The study, taken as a whole, reports: Compared with lymph nodes, tumors were less diverse; compared with nontumor tissue, more.

Samples came from axillary lymph nodes draining the breast cancer. TCRdb recomputed calls from the multiplex PCR reads with MiXCR, one row per CDR3 protein. The sample contains about 110,000 distinct CDR3 sequences, 30% of which appear only once. The CDR3 has 19 amino acids. The V and J ends lost 0 bases and 1 base, in that order; junction bases with no gene match: 6. Germline V gives CDR1 SGHRS, CDR2 YFSETQ. This clonotype was recorded many times. The antigen is unknown. The gene calls are TRBV5-1 and TRBJ2-2; 13 bases are a match to TRBD2. This sequence originates from a female donor with breast cancer. Some clones in this sample may be carry-over from other donors' samples. Sequencing was done on a sample of axillary lymph node tissue. The CDR3 DNA reads TGCGCCAGCAGCTTGGCCCTGACTAGCGGGAGGATGAACACCGGGGAGCTGTTTTTT. Translated, it gives CASSLALTSGRMNTGELFF.